This TCR delta chain is from a study of fetal and pediatric gammadelta thymocytes (dated 2022 in TCRdb). For the study in its entirety: To strengthen a single-cell study of gammadelta thymocyte development, the researchers used bulk gammadelta thymocyte repertoires that mixed previously published data with newly generated, unpublished data. Bulk TCR repertoire data were included to raise the number of subjects and reinforce the CDR3 publicity analysis. Bulk gammadelta thymocyte repertoires combined previously published data (refs 27,28) with unpublished data. The bulk gammadelta thymocyte repertoire set covered roughly ten subjects in total, 3 fetal thymus donors and 7 pediatric thymus donors. Overall study results and their limits: Compared with post-natal repertoires, fetal gammadelta thymocyte repertoires had previously been reported to be enriched for TRDV2, TRGV8 and TRGV9 usage, low N additions and public CDR3s.

Thymocytes were stained with Zombie NIR viability dye plus antibodies to CD3 (UCHT1), TCRgammadelta (11F2), TCRVgamma9 (IMMU360) and TCRVdelta2 (IMMU389). TRD and TRG CDR3 repertoires were generated in bulk, separately, from sorted Vgamma9Vdelta2 and nonVgamma9Vdelta2 gammadelta thymocytes obtained from human fetal and pediatric thymuses. Pediatric thymus tissue was obtained in Belgium from children undergoing cardiac surgery. Pediatric thymus donors in the study were aged between about 1 and 12 years. As previously described, thymic cell suspensions were prepared from both fetal and post-natal thymuses. NonVgamma9Vdelta2 thymocytes were sorted as CD3+ gammadeltaTCR+ cells that did not have the Vgamma9+Vdelta2+ phenotype. A FACS Aria III cell sorter (BD Biosciences) was used to carry out the cell sorting. By sample share, this clone is medium-sized (0.01 to 0.1%). Its target antigen remains unknown. Base-call qualities are not available, and no considerably larger clone is one nucleotide away.

Instrument on record: Illumina MiSeq. The study's own analysis went as follows. For publicity analysis, the Vgamma9Vdelta2 and nonVgamma9Vdelta2 bulk CDR3 files of each subject were merged into one combined repertoire per subject. Using base R and dplyr, CDR3 publicity was scored on a scale from 0 to 19 by checking each amino acid sequence across 9 single-cell datasets and under 13 bulk repertoires. TCRdb reran clone calling on the public reads with CATT; rows sharing one DNA sequence were then combined. The V and J calls and clone size come from TCRdb's table, not from the authors' own analysis. Present in this sample are 1,500 to 2,500 delta-chain clones, 20% to 25% of which were seen just once. The top ten clonotypes cover roughly 4% of the sample. Spanning cysteine to phenylalanine, the CDR3 consists of 17 amino acids. CDR3 DNA only is kept here, 51 bases in frame from base 1. Trimming takes 6 bases off V and 5 bases off J; junction bases not matched to a gene: 15. From a lookup of the germline V gene, CDR1 and CDR2 are TSWWSYY and QGS.

In this chain, TRDV1 is recombined with TRDJ1; TRDD3 aligns with 10 central bases. The origin of this receptor is a child who underwent cardiac surgery and was recorded as healthy. Input material: non-Vgamma9Vdelta2 gamma-delta T cells from the thymus. What this sample's cell subset or site label stands for: CD3+gammadeltaTCR+ thymocytes not co-expressing Vgamma9 and Vdelta2. The CDR3: CALGGPNLGDRADKLIF. The DNA reads TGTGCTCTTGGAGGCCCTAATCTGGGGGATAGGGCGGATAAACTCATCTTT.